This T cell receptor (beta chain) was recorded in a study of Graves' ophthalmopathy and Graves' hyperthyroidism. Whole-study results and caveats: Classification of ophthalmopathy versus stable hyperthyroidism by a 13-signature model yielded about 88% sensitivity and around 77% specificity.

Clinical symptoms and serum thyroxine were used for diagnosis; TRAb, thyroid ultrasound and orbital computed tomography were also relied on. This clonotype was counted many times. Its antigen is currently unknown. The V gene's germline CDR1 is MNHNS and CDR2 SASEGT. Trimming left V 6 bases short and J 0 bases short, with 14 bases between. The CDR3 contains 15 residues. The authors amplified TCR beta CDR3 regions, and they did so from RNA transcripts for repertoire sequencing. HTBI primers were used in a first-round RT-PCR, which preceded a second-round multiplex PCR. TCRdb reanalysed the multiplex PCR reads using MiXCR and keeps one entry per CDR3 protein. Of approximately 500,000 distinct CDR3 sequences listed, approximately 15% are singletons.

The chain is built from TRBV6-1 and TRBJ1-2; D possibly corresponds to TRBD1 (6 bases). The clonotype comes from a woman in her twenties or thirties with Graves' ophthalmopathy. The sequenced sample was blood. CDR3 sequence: CASSTLGQANYGYTF. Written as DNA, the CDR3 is TGTGCCAGCAGCACCTTGGGACAAGCTAACTATGGCTACACCTTC.